This passage covers 5 T cell receptor beta chains from one sample sequenced in a study of glioma-infiltrating T cells. TCR alpha and beta CDR3 regions were amplified from RNA using iRepertoire nested multiplex PCR. MiXCR, applied by TCRdb to the multiplex PCR reads, yields one record per CDR3 protein. The sample includes around 10,000 distinct CDR3 sequences, roughly 59% of them seen just once. Input material: glioma tissue, nonneoplastic brain tissue, or PBMCs (not recorded which). The receptors stem from a human donor with low-grade glioma or glioblastoma, undergoing nonglioma brain surgery, or in good health (not recorded which).

This clonotype was detected many times. The chain has TRBV30 and TRBJ2-1, with 10 nucleotides matching TRBD2. CDR3 length equals 15 residues. Trimming at V came to 3 bases and at J to 9 bases, leaving 11 bases not matched to a gene. Germline assignment: CDR1 GTSNPN and CDR2 SVGIG (reference sequence). The CDR3 DNA follows: TGTGCCTGGAGCCCCAGAGCGGGAGGGCAGGTTGAGCAGTTCTTC. This gives the protein CAWSPRAGGQVEQFF.

The chain couples TRBV4-1 to TRBJ2-1, with 9 bases identical to TRBD1. The CDR3 runs 14 residues. Germline V gene sequence: CDR1 MGHRA, CDR2 YSYEKL. The trim removed 8 bases at V and 3 bases at J, leaving 5 bases unmatched. The chain's CDR3 is CASLPGQGYNEQFF. CDR3 sequence (DNA): TGCGCCAGCCTACCGGGACAGGGCTACAATGAGCAGTTCTTC.

Concerning this clonotype itself: This likely comes from a read error, as the CDR3 has no conserved phenylalanine or tryptophan at its end. This chain uses TRBV7-2 with TRBJ1-5; 9 bases fit TRBD1. V lost 8 bases, J lost 6 bases, and 5 bases stayed unmatched. The CDR3 is made up of 13 amino acids. Germline CDR1 reads SGHTA; CDR2 reads FQGNSA. The CDR3 DNA reads TGTGCCAGCGCCGGGACAGGGTGTCAGCCCCAGCATCTT. It codes for CASAGTGCQPQHL.

The rearrangement joins TRBV28 to TRBJ1-2, with D maybe TRBD1 (6 bases). Germline V gene sequence: CDR1 MDHEN, CDR2 SYDVKM. This CDR3 region has 15 residues. Between the trimmed V and J ends, which lost 1 base and 8 bases, there was a span of 17 bases. Here the CDR3 DNA reads TGTGCCAGCAGTTTATCTGGCGGGGGCGTATACGGCTACACCTTC. It codes for CASSLSGGGVYGYTF.

Points on this clonotype: Possible read error: a much larger clone is one base away. The V call is TRBV13, the J call TRBJ2-1; TRBD2 matches at 7 bases. The CDR3 runs 14 residues. The ends lost 3 bases at V and 5 bases at J; junction bases unmatched: 4. The germline V gene has CDR1 PRHDT and CDR2 FYEKMQ (reference sequence). Here the CDR3 reads CASSLGLTHNEQFF. The CDR3 nucleotides read TGTGCCAGCAGCTTGGGACTAACCCACAATGAGCAGTTCTTC.